This T cell receptor beta chain was identified in a study of blood T cell repertoires in COVID-19. Overall study: Samples representing acute and convalescent COVID-19 were sourced from the United States, Italy and Spain. Sample material is recorded as cDNA or gDNA derived from T cells, B-cell-depleted T cells, or PBMCs.

V was pared by 4 bases and J by 7 bases, with 8 bases of the junction left unmatched. CDR1 KGHSH and CDR2 LQKENI come from the germline V gene. CDR3 length: 15 residues. Source study methods: Reference gene primer amplification gave estimated nucleated cell counts. TCRdb's copy holds only in-frame clones and misses some; the assay was immunoSEQ multiplex PCR. The D gene and trimming were derived from the DNA, and the V and J assignments and clone size from that table. This sample yields approximately 120,000 clones, of which around 87% are seen a single time; approximately 8% belongs to the top ten. Sequenced: peripheral blood. The rearrangement links TRBV18 to TRBJ1-4; 8 nucleotides agree with TRBD1. This receptor was taken from a man in his fifties or sixties with acute or convalescent COVID-19. The CDR3: CASSRRTGFTEKLFF. CDR3 nucleotide sequence: TGTGCCAGCTCACGTCGGACAGGGTTTACTGAAAAACTGTTTTTT. The whole variable domain, filled in from reference TRBV18 and TRBJ1-4, reads NAGVMQNPRHLVRRRGQEARLRCSPMKGHSHVYWYRQLPEEGLKFMVYLQKENIIDESGMPKERFSAEFPKEGPSILRIQQVVRGDSAAYFCASSRRTGFTEKLFFGSGTQLSVL.